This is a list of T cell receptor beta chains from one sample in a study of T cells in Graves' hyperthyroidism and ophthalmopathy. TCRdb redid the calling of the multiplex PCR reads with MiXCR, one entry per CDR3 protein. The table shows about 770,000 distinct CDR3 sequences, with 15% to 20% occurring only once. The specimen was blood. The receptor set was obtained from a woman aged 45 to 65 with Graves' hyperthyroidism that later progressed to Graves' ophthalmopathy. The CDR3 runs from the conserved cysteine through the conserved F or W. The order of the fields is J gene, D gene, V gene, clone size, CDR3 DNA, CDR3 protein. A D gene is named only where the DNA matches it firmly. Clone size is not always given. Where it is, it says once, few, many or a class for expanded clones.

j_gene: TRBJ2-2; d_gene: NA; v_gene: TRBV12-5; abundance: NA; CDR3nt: TGTGCTAGTGGCTCACCGAAGCAGGCGGGTAACACCGGGGAGCTGTTTTTT; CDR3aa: CASGSPKQAGNTGELFF
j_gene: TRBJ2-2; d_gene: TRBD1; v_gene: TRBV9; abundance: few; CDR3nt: TGTGCCAGCAGCATTACCGGGACAGGTGGGAACACCGGGGAGCTGTTTTTT; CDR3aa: CASSITGTGGNTGELFF
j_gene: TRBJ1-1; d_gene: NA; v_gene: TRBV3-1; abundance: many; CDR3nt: TGTGCCAGCAGCCACGGACTGTCAAGGACTGAAGCTTTCTTT; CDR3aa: CASSHGLSRTEAFF
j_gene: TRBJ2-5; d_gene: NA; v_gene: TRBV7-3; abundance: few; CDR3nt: TGTGCCAGCAGCTTAATGGGGGTCGGGGAGACCCAGTACTTC; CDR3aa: CASSLMGVGETQYF
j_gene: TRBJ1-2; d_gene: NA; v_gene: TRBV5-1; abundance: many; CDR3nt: TGCGCCAGCAGCTTGACAGGGTCTAACTATGGCTACACCTTC; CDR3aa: CASSLTGSNYGYTF
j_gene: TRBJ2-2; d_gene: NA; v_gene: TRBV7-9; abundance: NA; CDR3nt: TGTGCCAGCAGCCCCGTCGGCGGGGAGCTGTTTTTT; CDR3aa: CASSPVGGELFF
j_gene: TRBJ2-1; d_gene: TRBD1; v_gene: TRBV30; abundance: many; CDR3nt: TGTGCCTGGAGTCGAGGGGGCGTTGAGCAGTTCTTC; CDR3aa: CAWSRGGVEQFF
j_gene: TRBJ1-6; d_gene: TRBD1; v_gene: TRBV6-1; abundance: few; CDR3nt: TGTGCCAGCAGACCGCCGGGACAGGATAATTCACCCCTCCACTTT; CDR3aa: CASRPPGQDNSPLHF
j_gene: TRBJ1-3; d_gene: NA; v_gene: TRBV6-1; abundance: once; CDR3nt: TGTGCCAGCAGTGAAGGAGGTCCCGGAAACACCATATATTTT; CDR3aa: CASSEGGPGNTIYF
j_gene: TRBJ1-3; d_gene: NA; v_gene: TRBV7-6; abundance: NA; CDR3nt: TGTGCCAGCAGCTTAGGGTTTATCTCTGGAAACACCATATATTTT; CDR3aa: CASSLGFISGNTIYF
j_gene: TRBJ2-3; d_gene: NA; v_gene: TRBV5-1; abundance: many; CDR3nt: TGCGCCAGCAGCTTGGAGGGGACACTTAGCACAGATACGCAGTATTTT; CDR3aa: CASSLEGTLSTDTQYF
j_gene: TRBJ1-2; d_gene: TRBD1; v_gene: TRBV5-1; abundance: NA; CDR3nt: TGCGCCAGCAGCTTGGAGGGCCGGCCAGGGGGGAATGGCTACACCTTC; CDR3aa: CASSLEGRPGGNGYTF
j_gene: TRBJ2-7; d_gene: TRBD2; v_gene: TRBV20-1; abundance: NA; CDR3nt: TGCAGTGCTAGAGATCGGGGACTAGCGGGGGCGACCTCCTACGAGCAGTACTTC; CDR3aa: CSARDRGLAGATSYEQYF
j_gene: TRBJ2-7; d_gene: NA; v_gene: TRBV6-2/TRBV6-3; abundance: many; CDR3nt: TGTGCCAGCAACCCAACAGGCTACGAGCAGTACTTC; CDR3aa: CASNPTGYEQYF
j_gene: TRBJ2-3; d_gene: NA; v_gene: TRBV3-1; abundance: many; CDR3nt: TGTGCCAGCAGCCAAGGCCGCCCAGATCTCACAGATACGCAGTATTTT; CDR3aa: CASSQGRPDLTDTQYF
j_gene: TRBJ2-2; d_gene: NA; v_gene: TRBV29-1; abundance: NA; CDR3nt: TGTAGCGTGGCCCGGGACATCCCCACCGGGGAGCTGTTTTTT; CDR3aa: CSVARDIPTGELFF
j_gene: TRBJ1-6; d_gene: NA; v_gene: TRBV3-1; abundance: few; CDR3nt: TGTGCCAGCAGCCAAGAATCCAGGGGAATCGAACCCCTCCACTTT; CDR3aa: CASSQESRGIEPLHF
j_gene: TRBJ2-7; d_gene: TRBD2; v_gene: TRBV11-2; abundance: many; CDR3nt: TGTGCCAGCAGCTACCGAGGGAGGGCGGTCGGCGAGCAGTACTTC; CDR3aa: CASSYRGRAVGEQYF
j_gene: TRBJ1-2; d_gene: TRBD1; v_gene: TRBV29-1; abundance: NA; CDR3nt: TGCAGCGGCCGGGACAGACTTTATGGCTACACCTTC; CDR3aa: CSGRDRLYGYTF
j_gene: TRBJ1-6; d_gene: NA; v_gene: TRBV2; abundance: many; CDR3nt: TGTGCCAGCAGTGATCCGACAGCGCTTACCTATAATTCACCCCTCCACTTT; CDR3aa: CASSDPTALTYNSPLHF
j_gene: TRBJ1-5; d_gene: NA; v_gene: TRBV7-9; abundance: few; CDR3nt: TGTGCCAGCAGGCCTCCGAGGCATTTT; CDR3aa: CASRPPRHF
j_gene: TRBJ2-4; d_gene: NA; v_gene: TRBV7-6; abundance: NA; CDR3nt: TGTGCCAGCAGCCGGACTGGGGGGGCTGGAAACATTCAGTACTTC; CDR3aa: CASSRTGGAGNIQYF
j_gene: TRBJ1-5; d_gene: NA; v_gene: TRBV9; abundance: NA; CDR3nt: TGTGCCAGCAGCGTGGGCGGCGGCGCTACCCAGCCCCAGCATTTT; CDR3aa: CASSVGGGATQPQHF
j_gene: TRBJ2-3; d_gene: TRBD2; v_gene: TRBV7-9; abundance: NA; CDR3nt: TGTGCCAGCACCCATCTAGAGACTAGCGGGGACCCAGATACGCAGTATTTT; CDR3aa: CASTHLETSGDPDTQYF
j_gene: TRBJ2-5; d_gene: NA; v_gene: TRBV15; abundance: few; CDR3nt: TGTGCCACCTCTCCCCCGGTTAGGGAGACCCAGTACTTC; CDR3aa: CATSPPVRETQYF
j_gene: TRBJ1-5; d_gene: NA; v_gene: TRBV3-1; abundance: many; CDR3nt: TGTGCCAGCAGCCAAGGTCCGGGTCAGCCCCAGCATTTT; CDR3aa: CASSQGPGQPQHF